This T cell receptor beta chain appears in the sequencing data of a study of blood T cell repertoires in COVID-19. Across the whole study: Acute-phase and convalescent COVID-19 samples originated in the United States, Italy and Spain.

Deletions cut 4 bases from V and 5 bases from J, with 12 bases between. Germline CDR1 and CDR2: SGHRS and YFSETQ. The CDR3 length is 13 residues. In the source study's methods: Reference gene primer amplification in the assay estimated nucleated cell counts. Libraries were prepared by immunoSEQ multiplex PCR; TCRdb keeps only in-frame clonotypes and omits some of them. V and J calls and clone size come straight from that table; D and trimming were deduced from the DNA. The sample contains nearly 80,000 clones, roughly 80% of which appear only once. Sample: peripheral blood. The receptor was derived from a woman in her 70s with acute or convalescent COVID-19. The chain is built from TRBV5-1 and TRBJ2-5; D might be TRBD1 (5 bases). CDR3 DNA: TGCGCCAGCAGCCCGACACAGGCGGAGACCCAGTACTTC. It specifies CASSPTQAETQYF.